The 14 T cell receptor beta chains listed next were all sequenced from one sample in a study of cytomegalovirus exposure and HLA in healthy donors. Measured with immunoSEQ multiplex PCR; TCRdb has only the in-frame clones, and not every one. The repertoire holds 150,000 to 200,000 clones, approximately 90% seen once, with just under 3% in the top ten. The sequenced sample consisted of PBMCs. These receptors were obtained from a man between 18 and 35 years old in good health and CMV-seronegative.

The CDR3 is CSVDRGNTGELFF. CDR3 nucleotides: TGCAGCGTTGACAGGGGAAACACCGGGGAGCTGTTTTTT. This chain links TRBV29-1 with TRBJ2-2; D might be TRBD1 (6 bases). CDR3 length equals 13 residues. The V gene lost 3 bases and the J gene lost 2 bases, with 7 bases spanning the gap. Germline V gene sequence: CDR1 SQVTM, CDR2 ANQGSEA.

The chain joins TRBV19 to TRBJ1-2; weak D call: TRBD1 (6 bases). The CDR3 is 15 amino acids. In germline, CDR1 is LNHDA, CDR2 SQIVND (reference sequence). Trimming shortened V by 10 bases and J by 4 bases, and 22 bases separated the two germline ends. DNA for the CDR3: TGTGCCATTCAAGAACCTCGGCAGGGGACCTATGGCTACACCTTC. Amino acid sequence: CAIQEPRQGTYGYTF.

This chain joins TRBV4-3 and TRBJ2-7, with a weak D call TRBD2 (5 bases). Per the germline V gene, CDR1 is LGHNA and CDR2 is YSLEER. The V end was cut by 2 bases, the J end by 2 bases, with 10 bases between. CDR3 size: 14 residues. The CDR3 DNA is TGCGCCAGCAGCCAAACCCAAGCGGCCTACGAGCAGTACTTC. Amino acids: CASSQTQAAYEQYF.

V and J are TRBV28 and TRBJ1-4; 7 bases match TRBD1. Unmatched junction bases numbered 7, after V lost 6 bases and J lost 6 bases. The CDR3 runs 14 residues. Germline-derived CDR1 and CDR2 are MDHEN and SYDVKM. CDR3 nucleotide sequence: TGTGCCAGCAGGTACACAGGGGCCGATGAAAAACTGTTTTTT. As protein: CASRYTGADEKLFF.

The chain combines TRBV12-5 with TRBJ2-5; tentative D call: TRBD1 (6 bases). Deletions cut 0 bases from V and 1 base from J, with 15 bases between. CDR3 length equals 17 residues. Germline V gene lookup returns CDR1 LGHNT and CDR2 FRNRAP. DNA of the CDR3: TGTGCTAGTGGTTTGGTAAATCCTCGGGACACCCAAGAGACCCAGTACTTC. It yields the protein CASGLVNPRDTQETQYF.

The chain carries TRBV11-2 and TRBJ2-1; D call uncertain. V shed 5 bases and J shed 9 bases, with 11 bases lying between them. The CDR3 sequence is 12 residues long. Germline CDR1 is SGHAT and CDR2 is FQNNGV. In DNA form, the CDR3 reads TGTGCCAGCAGCCTGGGCGCCGGTGAGCAGTTCTTC. The encoded protein is CASSLGAGEQFF.

The chain recombines TRBV28 with TRBJ2-6, with 8 bases identical to TRBD1. CDR3 length: 17 residues. The ends lost 4 bases at V and 4 bases at J; junction bases unmatched: 9. Germline V gene sequence: CDR1 MDHEN, CDR2 SYDVKM. The CDR3 protein is CASSSRTGITGANVLTF. In nucleotides, the CDR3 is TGTGCCAGCAGTTCGCGGACAGGGATCACCGGGGCCAACGTCCTGACTTTC.

The V and J genes are TRBV6-4 and TRBJ1-1; 9 bases line up with TRBD1. The junction had 12 bases not matched to a gene; V was cut back by 8 bases and J by 5 bases. The CDR3 runs 15 residues. Germline V gives CDR1 MRHNA, CDR2 SNTAGT. Written as DNA, the CDR3 is TGTGCCAGCCGTAACTTATTGACAGGGGGAACTGAAGCTTTCTTT. This codes for CASRNLLTGGTEAFF.

The rearrangement uses TRBV15 and TRBJ2-7; D remains ambiguous. V shed 5 bases and J shed 6 bases, with 14 bases lying between them. Germline-derived CDR1 and CDR2 are LNHNV and YYDKDF (reference sequence). This CDR3 has 13 residues. The CDR3 DNA follows: TGTGCCACCAGCGACTCAAAAAGCCGCGAGCAGTACTTC. As protein: CATSDSKSREQYF.

The chain recombines TRBV5-1 with TRBJ1-2; D gene uncertain. There are 14 residues in the CDR3. The V end was cut by 6 bases, the J end by 4 bases, with 16 bases between. Germline CDR1 reads SGHRS; CDR2 reads YFSETQ. CDR3 DNA sequence: TGCGCCAGCACTCCCTCGACGGGATCCTATGGCTACACCTTC. Its protein product is CASTPSTGSYGYTF.

The CDR3 sequence is CASSLGTGPGTQYF. The DNA for the CDR3 is TGCGCCAGCAGCTTGGGGACAGGACCGGGGACCCAGTACTTC. The chain carries TRBV5-1 and TRBJ2-5; TRBD1 agrees at 7 bases. V was clipped by 0 bases and J by 7 bases; unmatched bases: 6. CDR1 SGHRS and CDR2 YFSETQ come from the germline V gene. The CDR3 has 14 residues.

V usage is TRBV6-1 and J usage is TRBJ1-2, with D maybe TRBD1 (5 bases). Germline CDR1 MNHNS, CDR2 SASEGT. V was pared by 11 bases and J by 4 bases, with 14 bases between. The CDR3 loop spans 12 amino acids. CDR3 DNA: TGTGCCTGTTCTGGAGGGGCCTATGGCTACACCTTC. Its protein is CACSGGAYGYTF.

This chain links TRBV2 with TRBJ2-7; D is possibly TRBD1 (6 bases). This CDR3 contains 12 residues. Germline lookup yields CDR1 SNHLY and CDR2 FYNNEI. V shed 3 bases and J shed 7 bases, with 10 bases lying between them. The CDR3 region is CASSETGPEQYV. The CDR3 DNA is TGTGCCAGCAGTGAGACAGGCCCAGAGCAGTACGTC.

This clone was picked up a small number of times. The V and J genes are TRBV6-1 and TRBJ2-7; 8 positions match TRBD1. The CDR3 runs 14 residues. The ends lost 3 bases at V and 5 bases at J; junction bases unmatched: 6. Looked up from germline, CDR1 is MNHNS and CDR2 is SASEGT. CDR3 coding DNA: TGTGCCAGCAGTGAGGACAGGGTCAGAAACGAGCAGTACGTC. Translated: CASSEDRVRNEQYV.